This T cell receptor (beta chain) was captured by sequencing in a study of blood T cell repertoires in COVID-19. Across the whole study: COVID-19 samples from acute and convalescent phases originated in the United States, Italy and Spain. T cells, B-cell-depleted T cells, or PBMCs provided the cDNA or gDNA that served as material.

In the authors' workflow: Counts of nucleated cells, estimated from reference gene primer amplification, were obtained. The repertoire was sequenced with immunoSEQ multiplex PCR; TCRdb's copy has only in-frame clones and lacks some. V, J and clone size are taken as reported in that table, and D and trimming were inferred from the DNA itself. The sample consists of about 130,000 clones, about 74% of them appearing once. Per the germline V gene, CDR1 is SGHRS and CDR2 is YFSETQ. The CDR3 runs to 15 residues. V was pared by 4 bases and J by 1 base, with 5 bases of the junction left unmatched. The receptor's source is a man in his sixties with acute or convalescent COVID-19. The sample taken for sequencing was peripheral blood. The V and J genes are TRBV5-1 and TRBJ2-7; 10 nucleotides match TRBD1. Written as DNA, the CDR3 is TGCGCCAGCAGCAACCGGGACAGGGGATCCTACGAGCAGTACTTC. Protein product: CASSNRDRGSYEQYF.